This is a list of T cell receptor beta chains from one sample in a study of shared clonotypes between healthy human individuals. Measured with immunoSEQ multiplex PCR; TCRdb has only the in-frame clones, and not every one. The data contain about 1 million clones, 78% of them singletons. Sequenced material: memory CD4+ T cells from PBMCs. The receptor source for this set is a man between 18 and 35 years old in good health. Some clones in this sample may be carry-over from other donors' samples. The CDR3 runs from the conserved cysteine through the conserved F or W. D genes are given only for firm matches. Size is omitted from some rows. Given values are once, few, many or a class for expanded clones.

>TRBV21-1|TRBJ1-4|-|-
CASSAWTGTNEKLFF
TGTGCCAGCAGCGCCTGGACAGGAACTAATGAAAAACTGTTTTTT
>TRBV30|TRBJ1-2|-|-
CAWTVTAYGYTF
TGTGCCTGGACTGTGACGGCCTATGGCTACACCTTC
>TRBV28|TRBJ2-1|-|-
CASSTGASTEQFF
TGTGCCAGCAGTACCGGGGCCAGCACTGAGCAGTTCTTC
>TRBV2|TRBJ2-7|-|-
CANRRGQSYEQYF
TGTGCCAACCGCAGAGGACAGTCCTACGAGCAGTACTTC
>TRBV20-1|TRBJ1-4|-|-
CSARKNEKLFF
TGCAGTGCTAGAAAAAATGAAAAACTGTTTTTT
>TRBV5-1|TRBJ2-7|TRBD2|-
CASSPGTSGDSYEQYF
TGCGCCAGCAGCCCCGGGACTAGCGGAGACTCCTACGAGCAGTACTTC
>TRBV5-1|TRBJ2-7|-|-
CASSTATGRVSYEQYF
TGCGCCAGCAGCACCGCGACAGGTAGAGTCTCCTACGAGCAGTACTTC
>TRBV15|TRBJ2-2|-|-
CATSRTAANTGELFF
TGTGCCACCAGCAGGACAGCCGCGAACACCGGGGAGCTGTTTTTT
>TRBV18|TRBJ2-5|-|once
CASSREVRSQYF
TGTGCCAGCTCACGCGAAGTTCGGTCCCAGTACTTC
>TRBV5-4|TRBJ1-4|TRBD1|-
CASSLSGGTGREKLFF
TGTGCCAGCAGCTTGTCTGGGGGGACAGGGAGGGAAAAACTGTTTTTT
>TRBV11-2|TRBJ2-3|-|-
CASSLDGLLDTQYF
TGTGCCAGCAGCTTAGATGGTCTGCTAGATACGCAGTATTTT
>TRBV2|TRBJ1-4|-|-
CASSSQTVATNEKLFF
TGTGCCAGCAGCTCCCAGACAGTTGCAACTAATGAAAAACTGTTTTTT
>TRBV5-6|TRBJ1-1|-|-
CASSFWGRANTEAFF
TGTGCCAGCAGCTTTTGGGGGCGCGCGAACACTGAAGCTTTCTTT
>TRBV5-1|TRBJ2-1|TRBD2|-
CASSLMPIAGGPGEQFF
TGCGCCAGCAGCTTGATGCCAATAGCGGGAGGGCCTGGTGAGCAGTTCTTC
>TRBV28|TRBJ1-2|-|-
CASLGREYYGYTF
TGTGCCAGCCTAGGTCGGGAGTACTATGGCTACACCTTC
>TRBV4-1|TRBJ2-7|TRBD1|many
CASTSGTGSYYEQYF
TGCGCCAGCACCTCCGGGACAGGGAGTTACTACGAGCAGTACTTC
>TRBV11-2|TRBJ1-2|-|-
CASSTVESQARYGYTF
TGTGCCAGCAGCACAGTGGAGTCACAGGCCCGCTATGGCTACACCTTC
>TRBV2|TRBJ1-1|-|few
CASSDRGREAFF
TGTGCCAGCAGTGACAGGGGAAGGGAAGCTTTCTTT
>TRBV5-1|TRBJ2-1|TRBD1|-
CASSLGSMQGQGWFF
TGCGCCAGCAGCCTGGGGTCTATGCAGGGACAGGGCTGGTTCTTC
>TRBV2|TRBJ2-5|TRBD2|-
CASRNGLAEQETQYF
TGTGCCAGCAGGAACGGACTAGCGGAACAAGAGACCCAGTACTTC
>TRBV5-1|TRBJ2-5|-|-
CASSLGGLPSWETQYF
TGCGCCAGCAGCTTGGGAGGACTCCCCTCATGGGAGACCCAGTACTTC
>TRBV28|TRBJ1-1|-|-
CASSPWGDLNTEAFF
TGTGCCAGCAGCCCGTGGGGCGACTTGAACACTGAAGCTTTCTTT
>TRBV10-1|TRBJ1-4|TRBD1|-
CASSEPTTPGQGWSEKLFF
TGCGCCAGCAGTGAACCTACAACCCCCGGACAGGGGTGGAGTGAAAAACTGTTTTTT
>TRBV5-1|TRBJ1-4|TRBD1|few
CASSLTGGKNEKLFF
TGCGCCAGCAGCCTAACAGGGGGGAAAAATGAAAAACTGTTTTTT
>TRBV7-9|TRBJ2-4|TRBD2|-
CASSPWGGLEGPKNIQYF
TGTGCCAGCAGCCCCTGGGGGGGTCTTGAAGGGCCCAAAAACATTCAGTACTTC
>TRBV11-2|TRBJ1-5|-|-
CASSLDRGGNQPQHF
TGTGCCAGCAGCTTAGATCGAGGGGGCAATCAGCCCCAGCATTTT
>TRBV9|TRBJ1-2|-|once
CASSFGGTPEYGYTF
TGTGCCAGCAGTTTCGGCGGGACCCCGGAGTATGGCTACACCTTC
>TRBV5-1|TRBJ1-1|-|few
CASSALQPGRAFF
TGCGCCAGCAGCGCGCTCCAACCGGGACGGGCTTTCTTT
>TRBV5-3|TRBJ2-3|-|-
CARSLPTVSTDTQYF
TGTGCCAGAAGCTTACCGACAGTTAGCACAGATACGCAGTATTTT
>TRBV11-2|TRBJ2-7|-|-
CASSLVIMGFEQYF
TGTGCCAGCAGCTTAGTTATTATGGGGTTCGAGCAGTACTTC
>TRBV5-1|TRBJ2-2|-|few
CASSRLFGGELFF
TGCGCCAGCAGCCGATTATTTGGCGGGGAGCTGTTTTTT
>TRBV5-1|TRBJ2-3|-|-
CASSLAGGQGRQYF
TGCGCCAGCAGCTTGGCCGGCGGGCAGGGAAGGCAGTATTTT